This T cell receptor beta chain was sequenced in a study of CD8 T cells in ankylosing spondylitis. Molecular-barcoded quantitative 5'-RACE produced these TCR beta libraries. Each CDR3 protein gets one entry after TCRdb re-called the 5' RACE reads with MiXCR. Of fewer than 500,000 distinct CDR3 sequences in the sample, around 24% were seen once. Study observations and caveats: Clones tied to disease were said to be significantly enriched in matched ankylosing spondylitis synovial fluid. Seemingly characteristic of ankylosing spondylitis blood was a TCR beta motif consisting of about 8 highly homologous variants.

This clonotype was observed a few times. The antigen is undetermined. The sequenced sample consisted of blood, either unsorted or a sorted T cell fraction (not recorded which). The source of this sequence is a male donor with ankylosing spondylitis.

This CDR3 is CASSEFLDAGIGNQPQHF. The DNA of the CDR3 is TGTGCCAGCAGTGAATTTTTGGATGCCGGGATCGGGAATCAGCCCCAGCATTTT. The chain links TRBV25-1 to TRBJ1-5; D ambiguous. V dropped 1 base and J dropped 4 bases, with 20 bases sitting between them. The CDR3 loop spans 18 amino acids. Germline CDR1 MGHDK, CDR2 SYGVNS. The full variable domain, in which reference TRBV25-1 and TRBJ1-5 provide the parts outside the CDR3, is EADIYQTPRYLVIGTGKKITLECSQTMGHDKMYWYQQDPGMELHLIHYSYGVNSTEKGDLSSESTVSRIRTEHFPLTLESARPSHTSQYLCASSEFLDAGIGNQPQHFGDGTRLSIL.